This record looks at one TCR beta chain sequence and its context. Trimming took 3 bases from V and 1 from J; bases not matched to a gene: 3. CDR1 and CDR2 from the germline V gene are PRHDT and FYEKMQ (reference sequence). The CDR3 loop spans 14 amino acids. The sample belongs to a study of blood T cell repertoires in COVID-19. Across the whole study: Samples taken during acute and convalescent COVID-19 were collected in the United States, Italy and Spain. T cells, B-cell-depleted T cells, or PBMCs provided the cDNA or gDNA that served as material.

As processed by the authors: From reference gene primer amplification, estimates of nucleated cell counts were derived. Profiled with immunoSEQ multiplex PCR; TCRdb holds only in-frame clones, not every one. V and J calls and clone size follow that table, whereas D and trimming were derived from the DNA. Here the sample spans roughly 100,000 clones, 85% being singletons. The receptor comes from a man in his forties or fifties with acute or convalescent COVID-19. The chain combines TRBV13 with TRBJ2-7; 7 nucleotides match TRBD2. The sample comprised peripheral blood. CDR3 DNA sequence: TGTGCCAGCAGCTTCATCGGGGGGTCCTACGAGCAGTACTTC. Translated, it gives CASSFIGGSYEQYF.